This TCR beta chain was documented in a study of T cell changes during pregnancy in multiple sclerosis. By sample fraction, this clone is medium-sized (0.01 to 0.1%). Per the germline V gene, CDR1 is SGHRS and CDR2 is YFSETQ. The CDR3 spans 14 residues. The V segment lost 7 bases and the J segment 0 bases; nucleotides outside the gene matches: 4. Repertoires were generated with immunoSEQ multiplex PCR, while TCRdb's copy carries only in-frame clones and drops some. The profile covers fewer than 30,000 clones, with roughly 90% appearing a single time and 8.3% taken by the ten largest. V and J are TRBV5-1 and TRBJ2-1, with 7 bases that match TRBD2. This sequence originates from a female donor with multiple sclerosis, enrolled in a pregnancy study. The sample was CD8+ T cells from peripheral blood mononuclear cells, taken in the second trimester of pregnancy. The CDR3 DNA reads TGCGCCAGCCGGGGGGTTTACTCCTACAATGAGCAGTTCTTC. Translated: CASRGVYSYNEQFF.